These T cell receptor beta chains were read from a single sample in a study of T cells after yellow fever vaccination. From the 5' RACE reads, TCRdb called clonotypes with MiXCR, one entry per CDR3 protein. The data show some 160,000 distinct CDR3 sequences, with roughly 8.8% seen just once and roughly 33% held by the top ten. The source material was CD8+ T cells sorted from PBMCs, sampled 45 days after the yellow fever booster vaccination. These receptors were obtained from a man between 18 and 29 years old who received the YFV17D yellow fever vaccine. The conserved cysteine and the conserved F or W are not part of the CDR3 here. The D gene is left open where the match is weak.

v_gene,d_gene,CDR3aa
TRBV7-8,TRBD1,ASSLEVPGGETQY
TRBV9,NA,ASSAWGSETQY
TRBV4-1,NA,ASSHGQTKNIQY
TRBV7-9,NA,ASSLAADTQY
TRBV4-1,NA,ASSQGSEEAF
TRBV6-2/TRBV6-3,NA,ASRRTGLGTEAF
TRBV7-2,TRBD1,ASSSTGMGYEQY
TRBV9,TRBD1,ASTDRVDSPLH
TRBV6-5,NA,ASSSPNNSPLH
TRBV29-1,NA,SVSGYEAF